These 22 T cell receptor beta chains were sequenced from one sample in a study of shared clonotypes between healthy human individuals. Naivety among CD8 cells was defined by CD45RO negativity and positive CCR7 selection, thereby excluding terminally differentiated effector memory CD45RA+ cells. TCRdb's copy holds only in-frame clones and misses some; the assay was immunoSEQ multiplex PCR. There are millions of clones in the sample; about 94% occur only once, and 1.1% lies in the top ten. The source material was naive CD8+ T cells sorted from blood. All receptors come from a man between 18 and 29 years old in good health.

This clone came up once. With a much larger clone just one base away, this may be a read error. This same CDR3 is encoded by further DNA sequences in the sample. This chain joins TRBV5-6 and TRBJ2-3; D is undetermined. Germline V gene lookup returns CDR1 SGHDT and CDR2 YYEEEE. The CDR3 contains 12 residues. Trimming took off 4 bases at V and 1 base at J, with 4 bases between the two ends. The CDR3 region has the DNA TGTGCCAGCAGCATAGGCACAGATACGCAGTATTTT. Protein: CASSIGTDTQYF.

The chain couples TRBV27 to TRBJ2-7; 15 bases line up with TRBD2. J lost 2 bases, V lost 1 base, and 12 bases had no gene match. The germline gives CDR1 MNHEY, CDR2 SMNVEV (reference sequence). This CDR3 is built from 20 residues. Here the CDR3 reads CASSLFKDPGLAGGTYEQYF. Here the CDR3 DNA reads TGTGCCAGCAGTTTATTCAAGGATCCGGGACTAGCGGGAGGTACCTACGAGCAGTACTTC.

The CDR3 sequence: CASSTRQGYTEAFF. CDR3 DNA sequence: TGTGCCAGCAGTACCCGACAGGGGTACACTGAAGCTTTCTTT. The chain joins TRBV28 to TRBJ1-1, with 8 bases matching TRBD1. This CDR3 comprises 14 residues. Germline trimming cut 5 bases from V and 3 bases from J; bases unmatched to any gene: 5. Germline CDR1 reads MDHEN; CDR2 reads SYDVKM.

The rearrangement links TRBV5-4 to TRBJ2-7, with 8 nucleotides matching TRBD2. With V trimmed by 3 bases and J by 2 bases, 4 bases remained unmatched. The CDR3 extends over 14 amino acids. CDR1 is SGHNT, CDR2 YYREEE, per germline (reference sequence). This CDR3 is CASSSPGGTYEQYF. The CDR3 nucleotides are TGTGCCAGCAGCTCACCGGGGGGGACCTACGAGCAGTACTTC.

V gene TRBV5-4 combines with J gene TRBJ1-2; perhaps TRBD1 as D (6 bases). The CDR3 has 13 residues. CDR1 and CDR2 from the germline V gene are SGHNT and YYREEE (reference sequence). The V gene lost 4 bases and the J gene lost 6 bases, with 13 bases spanning the gap. The CDR3 DNA sequence: TGTGCCAGCAGCCTCGACAGGTCTAATGGCTACACCTTC. Translating gives CASSLDRSNGYTF. The whole variable domain, remainder taken from reference TRBV5-4 and TRBJ1-2, is ETGVTQSPTHLIKTRGQQVTLRCSSQSGHNTVSWYQQALGQGPQFIFQYYREEENGRGNFPPRFSGLQFPNYSSELNVNALELDDSALYLCASSLDRSNGYTFGSGTRLTVV.

The rearrangement links TRBV4-1 to TRBJ1-2, with D tentatively TRBD1 (6 bases). CDR1 and CDR2 (germline): MGHRA, YSYEKL. The CDR3 is 16 amino acids. Trimming stripped 3 bases from V and 4 bases from J, with 18 bases between. CDR3 loop: CASSQKGDIGFYGYTF. For the CDR3, the DNA is TGCGCCAGCAGCCAGAAAGGGGACATAGGGTTCTATGGCTACACCTTC.

The rearrangement links TRBV4-3 to TRBJ2-7; 9 bases agree with TRBD1. Germline CDR1 and CDR2: LGHNA and YSLEER. The CDR3 is 22 residues long. The ends lost 4 bases at V and 1 base at J; junction bases unmatched: 26. CDR3 DNA: TGCGCCAGCAGCCTACTCACCCCCCCTCCTGGGGCCCTGGGGACAGGGTCCTACGAGCAGTACTTC. Amino acid sequence: CASSLLTPPPGALGTGSYEQYF.

The rearrangement joins TRBV7-9 to TRBJ2-7; 9 bases map to TRBD2. This CDR3 comprises 15 residues. Unmatched junction bases numbered 7, after V lost 3 bases and J lost 4 bases. The germline V gene has CDR1 SEHNR and CDR2 FQNEAQ (reference sequence). The CDR3 DNA sequence: TGTGCCAGCAGCTTTGATAGCGGGGGTGGTTACGAGCAGTACTTC. As protein: CASSFDSGGGYEQYF.

The rearrangement links TRBV27 to TRBJ2-3; D possibly uses TRBD1 or TRBD2 (6 bases each). This CDR3 has 14 amino acids. V gave up 5 bases and J gave up 3 bases, with 12 bases separating them. The V gene's germline CDR1 is MNHEY and CDR2 SMNVEV (reference sequence). The CDR3, as DNA: TGTGCCAGCAGTGAAGGGGGGAAGACAGATACGCAGTATTTT. This gives the protein CASSEGGKTDTQYF.

J is TRBJ2-7 and V is TRBV9; 9 bases line up with TRBD1. V shed 7 bases and J 2 bases; nucleotides not matched to a gene: 1. From germline, CDR1 is SGDLS and CDR2 YYNGEE. CDR3 size: 12 residues. DNA for the CDR3: TGTGCCAGCGGGACAGGGACCTACGAGCAGTACTTC. Translated, it gives CASGTGTYEQYF.

This chain uses TRBV30 with TRBJ1-3, with D perhaps matching TRBD1 (5 bases). The CDR3 sequence is 11 residues long. Germline loops: CDR1 GTSNPN, CDR2 SVGIG (reference sequence). V was pared by 6 bases and J by 7 bases, with 10 bases between. CDR3 nucleotides: TGTGCCTGCGATTGGGGGAACACCATATATTTT. Translation: CACDWGNTIYF. The whole variable domain, filled in from reference TRBV30 and TRBJ1-3, reads SQTIHQWPATLVQPVGSPLSLECTVEGTSNPNLYWYRQAAGRGLQLLFYSVGIGQISSEVPQNLSASRPQDRQFILSSKKLLLSDSGFYLCACDWGNTIYFGEGSWLTVV.

A few counts support this clone. The V call is TRBV29-1, the J call TRBJ2-6; D may match TRBD1 or TRBD2 (5 bases each). Germline V gives CDR1 SQVTM, CDR2 ANQGSEA. Trimming removed 3 bases at V and 4 bases at J, with 7 bases between. CDR3 length equals 13 residues. The CDR3: CSVDGAGANVLTF. Written as DNA, the CDR3 is TGCAGCGTTGACGGGGCAGGGGCCAACGTCCTGACTTTC.

On this clone itself: In the same sample, other DNA sequences code for this CDR3. The chain links TRBV5-6 to TRBJ2-1; D is unresolved. Germline V gene lookup returns CDR1 SGHDT and CDR2 YYEEEE. Trimming shortened V by 0 bases and J by 5 bases, and 6 bases separated the two germline ends. This CDR3 contains 13 residues. As DNA, the CDR3 is TGTGCCAGCAGCTTGGTTTCGGACAATGAGCAGTTCTTC. Residues: CASSLVSDNEQFF. The full variable domain, with the rest looked up from reference TRBV5-6 and TRBJ2-1, is DAGVTQSPTHLIKTRGQQVTLRCSPKSGHDTVSWYQQALGQGPQFIFQYYEEEERQRGNFPDRFSGHQFPNYSSELNVNALLLGDSALYLCASSLVSDNEQFFGPGTRLTVL.

In this sample, this clone turned up a few times. The rearrangement links TRBV4-1 to TRBJ2-7, with 7 bases identical to TRBD2. V trimming: 3 bases; J trimming: 5 bases; junction bases outside the gene matches: 13. Germline V lookup: CDR1 MGHRA, CDR2 YSYEKL. This CDR3 region has 16 residues. In DNA form, the CDR3 reads TGCGCCAGCAGCCAGCCCCCGGGAGCGGGGACGAACGAGCAGTACTTC. This codes for CASSQPPGAGTNEQYF.

This chain joins TRBV9 and TRBJ1-1, with 7 bases identical to TRBD1. The CDR3 extends over 16 amino acids. Germline V gene lookup returns CDR1 SGDLS and CDR2 YYNGEE. V trimming: 3 bases; J trimming: 2 bases; junction bases outside the gene matches: 10. The DNA for the CDR3 is TGTGCCAGCAGCGAGGGCAGGGGGATTTCTAACACTGAAGCTTTCTTT. It yields the protein CASSEGRGISNTEAFF.

On this clone itself: One end of the junction does not line up with germline, which may come from a read error. This chain connects TRBV7-7 to TRBJ2-1; the D is unclear. The length of the CDR3 is 13 residues. Germline CDR1 and CDR2: SSHAT and FNYEAQ (reference sequence). The CDR3 spells CASSFGLYNEQFF. The CDR3 DNA reads TGTGCTAGCAGCTTCGGCTTATACAATGAGCAGTTCTTC.

The J gene is TRBJ2-7, the V gene TRBV27; D gene uncertain. Trimming stripped 6 bases from V and 6 bases from J, with 12 bases between. Per germline, CDR1 MNHEY and CDR2 SMNVEV (reference sequence). The CDR3 extends over 12 amino acids. CDR3 region: CASSSTMVEQYF. The CDR3 DNA sequence: TGTGCCAGCAGCTCCACCATGGTCGAGCAGTACTTC.

On this clone: The same CDR3 is also encoded by other DNA sequences in this sample. The V gene is TRBV7-9, the J gene TRBJ2-2; D unclear. The V gene lost 5 bases and the J gene lost 6 bases, with 7 bases spanning the gap. Germline V gives CDR1 SEHNR, CDR2 FQNEAQ (reference sequence). The CDR3 covers 12 residues. CDR3 coding DNA: TGTGCCAGCAGCCCGCGAGCCGGGGAGCTGTTTTTT. It specifies CASSPRAGELFF. Drawing the rest from reference TRBV7-9 and TRBJ2-2, the complete variable domain is DTGVSQNPRHKITKRGQNVTFRCDPISEHNRLYWYRQTLGQGPEFLTYFQNEAQLEKSRLLSDRFSAERPKGSFSTLEIQRTEQGDSAMYLCASSPRAGELFFGEGSRLTVL.

Remarks on this clone: Other DNA variants within this sample encode the same CDR3. The chain recombines TRBV18 with TRBJ2-2; D gene unclear. The CDR3 extends over 15 amino acids. CDR1 and CDR2 from the germline V gene are KGHSH and LQKENI. V dropped 2 bases and J dropped 0 bases, with 7 bases sitting between them. This CDR3 is CASSPTGTNTGELFF. The DNA for the CDR3 is TGTGCCAGCTCACCAACCGGCACGAACACCGGGGAGCTGTTTTTT.

The chain is built from TRBV27 and TRBJ1-2, with D unclear. This CDR3 is built from 13 residues. Germline CDR1 MNHEY, CDR2 SMNVEV (reference sequence). The V gene lost 5 bases and the J gene lost 8 bases, with 15 bases spanning the gap. For the CDR3, the DNA is TGTGCCAGCAGTCCGGGCCCCTCAACGGGCTACACCTTC. This translates into CASSPGPSTGYTF.

This rearrangement joins TRBV2 to TRBJ2-6, with D possibly called TRBD1 or TRBD2 (5 bases each). Trimming removed 4 bases at V and 2 bases at J, with 15 bases between. The CDR3 consists of 17 residues. The germline gives CDR1 SNHLY, CDR2 FYNNEI. The CDR3 region is CASSGQGREAGANVLTF. CDR3 sequence (DNA): TGTGCCAGCAGTGGTCAGGGCCGGGAAGCTGGGGCCAACGTCCTGACTTTC.

The chain recombines TRBV5-6 with TRBJ2-3; 13 bases line up with TRBD2. The CDR3 runs 17 residues. The germline V gene encodes CDR1 SGHDT and CDR2 YYEEEE. Trimming removed 1 base from V and 4 bases from J; junction bases left unmatched: 6. Here the CDR3 reads CASSLQLLAGGPDTQYF. The CDR3 DNA follows: TGTGCCAGCAGCTTGCAATTACTAGCGGGGGGGCCAGATACGCAGTATTTT.